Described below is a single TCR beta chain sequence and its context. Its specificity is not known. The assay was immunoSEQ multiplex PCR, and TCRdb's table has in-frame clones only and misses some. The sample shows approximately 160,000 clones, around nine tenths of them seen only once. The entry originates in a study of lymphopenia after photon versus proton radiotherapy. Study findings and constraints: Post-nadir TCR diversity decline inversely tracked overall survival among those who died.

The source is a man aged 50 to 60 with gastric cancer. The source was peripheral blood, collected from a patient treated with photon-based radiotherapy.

The CDR3 spells CASSYEAGGGNQPQHF. The CDR3 DNA reads TGTGCCAGCAGTTACGAGGCAGGGGGCGGCAATCAGCCCCAGCATTTT. J is TRBJ1-5 and V is TRBV6-6; 8 positions match TRBD1. This CDR3 has 16 amino acids. V trimming: 2 bases; J trimming: 2 bases; junction bases outside the gene matches: 5. CDR1 is MNHNY, CDR2 SVGAGI, per germline (reference sequence).